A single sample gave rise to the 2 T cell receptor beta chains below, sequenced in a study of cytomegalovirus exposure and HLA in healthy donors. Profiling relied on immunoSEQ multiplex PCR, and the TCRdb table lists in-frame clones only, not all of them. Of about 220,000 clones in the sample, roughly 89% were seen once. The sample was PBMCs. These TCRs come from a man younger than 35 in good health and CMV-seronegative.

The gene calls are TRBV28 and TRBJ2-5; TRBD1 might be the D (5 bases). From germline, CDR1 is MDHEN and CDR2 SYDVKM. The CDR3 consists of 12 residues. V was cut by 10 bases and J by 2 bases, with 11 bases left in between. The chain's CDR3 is CATLDTQETQYF. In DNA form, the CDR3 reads TGTGCCACCTTGGACACTCAAGAGACCCAGTACTTC.

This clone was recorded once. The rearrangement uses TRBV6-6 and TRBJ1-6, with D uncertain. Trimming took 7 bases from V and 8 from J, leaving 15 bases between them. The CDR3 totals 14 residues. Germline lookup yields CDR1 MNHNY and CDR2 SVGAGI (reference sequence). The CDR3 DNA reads TGTGCCAGCACCCCTGTGAGTCCATATTCACCCCTCCACTTT. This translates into CASTPVSPYSPLHF.